This passage covers 8 T cell receptor beta chains from one sample sequenced in a study of T cell responses to AZD1222 COVID-19 vaccine. Assay: immunoSEQ multiplex PCR; the TCRdb copy retains only in-frame clones and omits some. The data contain 84,000 or so clones, around 90% of them singletons. Sequenced material: peripheral blood, taken on day 0 of AZD1222 vaccination. The receptors derive from an adult in good health.

This clone was counted between two and nine times. The CDR3 region is CASRKGGHTEAFF. The CDR3 DNA reads as TGTGCCAGCAGGAAGGGGGGGCACACTGAAGCTTTCTTT. This chain connects TRBV6-5 to TRBJ1-1; D is perhaps TRBD1 (6 bases). The CDR3 totals 13 residues. Trimming removed 6 bases from V and 3 bases from J, with 11 bases in between. CDR1 MNHEY and CDR2 SVGAGI come from the germline V gene.

The V gene is TRBV5-1, the J gene TRBJ1-2; no definite D call. V was shortened by 0 bases and J by 3 bases, with 9 bases between the two germline ends. The CDR3 is 14 residues long. Per germline, CDR1 SGHRS and CDR2 YFSETQ. The CDR3 bases are TGCGCCAGCAGCTTGGACATAAGAGACTATGGCTACACCTTC. Translation gives CASSLDIRDYGYTF. Full variable domain (rest looked up from reference TRBV5-1 and TRBJ1-2): KAGVTQTPRYLIKTRGQQVTLSCSPISGHRSVSWYQQTPGQGLQFLFEYFSETQRNKGNFPGRFSGRQFSNSRSEMNVSTLELGDSALYLCASSLDIRDYGYTFGSGTRLTVV.

The chain links TRBV3-1 (or the pseudogene TRBV3-2) to TRBJ1-6; no clear D. Germline CDR1 reads LGHDT; CDR2 reads YNNKEL (reference sequence). The length of the CDR3 is 9 residues. V lost 11 bases, J lost 11 bases, and 7 bases lay in between. This chain's CDR3 is CARNPPLHF. CDR3 in DNA: TGTGCCCGAAATCCACCCCTCCACTTT.

The chain combines TRBV12-3 or TRBV12-4 with TRBJ1-2, with D perhaps matching TRBD1 (5 bases). This CDR3 contains 13 residues. V was trimmed by 6 bases and J by 5 bases, leaving 13 bases between them. The CDR3 DNA reads as TGTGCCAGCAGCCGGGACCGGCGGTATGGCTACACCTTC. The encoded protein is CASSRDRRYGYTF.

The chain joins TRBV5-6 to TRBJ1-1; D gene uncertain. This CDR3 region has 14 residues. V lost 6 bases to trimming and J lost 1 base, with 13 bases between them. Germline V gene sequence: CDR1 SGHDT, CDR2 YYEEEE. CDR3 sequence reads: CASTQLGENTEAFF. The CDR3 DNA reads as TGTGCCAGCACCCAACTGGGCGAGAACACTGAAGCTTTCTTT.

About this clone: Other DNA sequences in the same sample also yield this CDR3. The J gene is TRBJ1-1, the V gene TRBV7-3; D is undetermined. Looked up from germline, CDR1 is SGHTA and CDR2 is FQGTGA. The CDR3 is 13 amino acids. V was pared by 0 bases and J by 1 base, with 3 bases between. CDR3 sequence (DNA): TGTGCCAGCAGCTTAACAAGGAACACTGAAGCTTTCTTT. Translating it yields CASSLTRNTEAFF.

The chain has TRBV7-2 and TRBJ1-5; D may be TRBD1 (5 bases). The V end was cut by 1 base, the J end by 7 bases, with 14 bases between. CDR3 length: 15 amino acids. In germline, CDR1 is SGHTA, CDR2 FQGNSA. CDR3 bases: TGTGCCAGCAGCTTAGGATTGGGGCAAGGGCAGCCCCAGCATTTT. Translated, it gives CASSLGLGQGQPQHF. The variable domain in full, with the rest retrieved from reference TRBV7-2 and TRBJ1-5, is GAGVSQSPSNKVTEKGKDVELRCDPISGHTALYWYRQSLGQGLEFLIYFQGNSAPDKSGLPSDRFSAERTGGSVSTLTIQRTQQEDSAVYLCASSLGLGQGQPQHFGDGTRLSIL.

This chain uses TRBV15 with TRBJ2-6; 7 bases map to TRBD1. The CDR3 length is 16 residues. Germline V lookup: CDR1 LNHNV, CDR2 YYDKDF (reference sequence). The junction had 4 bases not matched to a gene; V was cut back by 5 bases and J by 0 bases. CDR3 bases: TGTGCCACCAGCGGATGGACAGGCTCTGGGGCCAACGTCCTGACTTTC. It translates to CATSGWTGSGANVLTF.